What follows describes a single T cell receptor (beta chain). The data derive from a study of blood T cell repertoires in COVID-19. Original processing notes: Scientists estimated how many nucleated cells there were by amplifying reference gene primers. Profiling relied on immunoSEQ multiplex PCR, and the TCRdb table lists in-frame clones only, not all of them. V, J and clone size are taken as reported in that table, and D and trimming were inferred from the DNA itself. In the table there are 250,000 to 350,000 clones, 70% to 90% of which are singletons. The sequencing sample was made of peripheral blood. The TCR sequence derives from a woman aged 55 to 70 with acute or convalescent COVID-19.

The CDR3 here is CASSIVLYYEQYF. For the CDR3, the DNA is TGTGCCAGTAGTATAGTTCTGTACTACGAGCAGTACTTC. The V call is TRBV19, the J call TRBJ2-7; D is unresolved. Trimming left V 1 base short and J 3 bases short, with 7 bases between. The CDR3 is made up of 13 amino acids. Germline assignment: CDR1 LNHDA and CDR2 SQIVND (reference sequence). Variable domain in full (rest from reference TRBV19 and TRBJ2-7): DGGITQSPKYLFRKEGQNVTLSCEQNLNHDAMYWYRQDPGQGLRLIYYSQIVNDFQKGDIAEGYSVSREKKESFPLTVTSAQKNPTAFYLCASSIVLYYEQYFGPGTRLTVT.